Listed here are 25 T cell receptor beta chains from one sample, sequenced in a study of T cell responses to AZD1222 COVID-19 vaccine. TCRdb keeps only in-frame clones here, not all; method: immunoSEQ multiplex PCR. The data contain around 95,000 clones, about 85% of them seen just once; the ten biggest clones take up around 2%. This material consisted of peripheral blood, taken on day 0 of AZD1222 vaccination. The receptors here all came from an adult in good health.

CDR3 coding DNA: TGTGCCAGCAGCACAGGGGCGAACACTGAAGCTTTCTTT. Protein: CASSTGANTEAFF. The gene calls are TRBV13 and TRBJ1-1; the match to TRBD1 covers 7 bases. This CDR3 comprises 13 residues. CDR1 and CDR2 from the germline V gene are PRHDT and FYEKMQ (reference sequence). J gave up 1 base and V 5 bases, and 1 base lay outside the gene matches.

This rearrangement joins TRBV25-1 to TRBJ2-3; 10 bases fit TRBD1. J lost 1 base, V lost 1 base, and 5 bases had no gene match. The CDR3 runs to 17 residues. The germline V gene encodes CDR1 MGHDK and CDR2 SYGVNS. The CDR3 reads CASSESGTGEGTDTQYF. CDR3 sequence (DNA): TGTGCCAGCAGTGAATCTGGGACAGGGGAGGGCACAGATACGCAGTATTTT.

This clone was seen just once. V is TRBV19 and J is TRBJ2-3, with D perhaps TRBD2 (7 bases). Germline CDR1 is LNHDA and CDR2 is SQIVND (reference sequence). The length of the CDR3 is 15 residues. V lost 3 bases, J lost 3 bases, and 13 bases lay in between. CDR3 loop: CASSIGGQETDTQYF. CDR3 coding DNA: TGTGCCAGTAGTATCGGGGGGCAGGAGACAGATACGCAGTATTTT.

The rearrangement joins TRBV7-3 to TRBJ2-2, with D hard to call. CDR1 and CDR2 (germline): SGHTA, FQGTGA. V was shortened by 5 bases and J by 2 bases, with 6 bases between the two germline ends. The CDR3 sequence is 13 residues long. CDR3 protein: CASSPLNTGELFF. CDR3 coding DNA: TGTGCCAGCAGCCCCCTAAACACCGGGGAGCTGTTTTTT. The complete variable domain, with remaining parts taken from reference TRBV7-3 and TRBJ2-2, reads GAGVSQTPSNKVTEKGKYVELRCDPISGHTALYWYRQSLGQGPEFLIYFQGTGAADDSGLPNDRFFAVRPEGSVSTLKIQRTERGDSAVYLCASSPLNTGELFFGEGSRLTVL.

This chain links TRBV6-5 with TRBJ1-1; D gene unclear. Trimming removed 0 bases at V and 8 bases at J, with 16 bases between. This CDR3 has 15 amino acids. Germline V gives CDR1 MNHEY, CDR2 SVGAGI. CDR3 sequence reads: CASSYSIAASTEAFF. The CDR3 bases are TGTGCCAGCAGTTACTCGATCGCAGCAAGCACAGAAGCTTTCTTT.

The chain couples TRBV5-6 to TRBJ2-5, with TRBD1 matching 11 bases. The CDR3 is 15 amino acids. Trimming cost V 2 bases and J 5 bases; bases outside gene matches: 5. CDR1 and CDR2 from the germline V gene are SGHDT and YYEEEE. The CDR3 DNA sequence: TGTGCCAGCAGCTTCGGACAGGGGGCTGGCGAGACCCAGTACTTC. Translated: CASSFGQGAGETQYF.

The chain is built from TRBV11-1 and TRBJ2-1; either TRBD1 or TRBD2 may supply D (5 bases each). The germline V gene has CDR1 SGHAT and CDR2 FQDESV (reference sequence). Trimming stripped 8 bases from V and 5 bases from J, with 16 bases between. The CDR3 sequence is 14 residues long. CDR3 nucleotides: TGTGCCAGCCACAGAGGGGCCGCAAACAATGAGCAGTTCTTC. Translation: CASHRGAANNEQFF.

The chain links TRBV27 to TRBJ2-4; 9 bases align to TRBD1. V lost 4 bases to trimming and J lost 8 bases; unmatched junction nucleotides: 18. Germline loops: CDR1 MNHEY, CDR2 SMNVEV (reference sequence). This CDR3 has 18 amino acids. CDR3 protein: CASSSTGTGKGSRDIQYF. The CDR3 nucleotides are TGTGCCAGCAGTTCAACCGGGACAGGGAAGGGAAGTAGGGACATTCAGTACTTC.

CDR3: CSVVRESYNEQFF. Written as DNA, the CDR3 is TGCAGCGTTGTGCGGGAGTCCTACAATGAGCAGTTCTTC. The rearrangement uses TRBV29-1 and TRBJ2-1; 7 bases match TRBD2. V lost 4 bases, J lost 1 base, and 1 base stayed unmatched. Germline V CDR1 and CDR2: SQVTM, ANQGSEA. The CDR3 length is 13 residues.

The J gene is TRBJ2-1, the V gene TRBV3-1 (or the pseudogene TRBV3-2), with 7 bases fitting TRBD2. Trimming took 1 base from V and 7 from J; bases not matched to a gene: 4. The CDR3 spans 14 residues. Germline lookup yields CDR1 LGHDT and CDR2 YNNKEL (reference sequence). For the CDR3, the DNA is TGTGCCAGCAGCCAAGCCCGACTAGCTAATGAGCAGTTCTTC. Its protein is CASSQARLANEQFF.

V usage is TRBV10-3 and J usage is TRBJ1-2, with TRBD1 as a possible D gene (6 bases). Germline values: CDR1 ENHRY, CDR2 SYGVKD. V lost 2 bases and J 3 bases, leaving 16 bases between the germline ends. The CDR3 loop spans 16 amino acids. As DNA, the CDR3 is TGTGCCATCAGTGAGCCCCCGGGACATATCGACTATGGCTACACCTTC. Its translation is CAISEPPGHIDYGYTF.

The chain recombines TRBV7-2 with TRBJ2-7; 7 nucleotides match TRBD2. Trimming took 6 bases from V and 1 from J; bases not matched to a gene: 6. This CDR3 contains 14 residues. Per the germline V gene, CDR1 is SGHTA and CDR2 is FQGNSA. This chain's CDR3 is CASRHRDYSYEQYF. Written as DNA, the CDR3 is TGTGCCAGCAGGCATCGGGACTATTCCTACGAGCAGTACTTC. The full variable domain, with the rest looked up from reference TRBV7-2 and TRBJ2-7, is GAGVSQSPSNKVTEKGKDVELRCDPISGHTALYWYRQSLGQGLEFLIYFQGNSAPDKSGLPSDRFSAERTGGSVSTLTIQRTQQEDSAVYLCASRHRDYSYEQYFGPGTRLTVT.

The gene calls are TRBV5-1 and TRBJ1-3, with TRBD1 matching 10 bases. CDR3 length: 14 residues. V shed 0 bases and J 7 bases; nucleotides not matched to a gene: 1. From germline, CDR1 is SGHRS and CDR2 YFSETQ. The CDR3 region is CASSLGQGANTIYF. The CDR3 DNA reads as TGCGCCAGCAGCTTGGGACAGGGGGCGAACACCATATATTTT.

This clone was seen only once. V gene TRBV7-2 combines with J gene TRBJ2-7; a weak D match, TRBD2 (6 bases). This CDR3 is 18 amino acids long. Germline-derived CDR1 and CDR2 are SGHTA and FQGNSA. Trimming cost V 1 base and J 2 bases, with 21 bases left between them. CDR3 DNA sequence: TGTGCCAGCAGCTTAGAGTTTCGGGGCGGGGCTTCCACCTACGAGCAGTACTTC. This codes for CASSLEFRGGASTYEQYF.

The gene calls are TRBV4-1 and TRBJ2-1, with TRBD2 as a possible D gene (6 bases). Germline V gene lookup returns CDR1 MGHRA and CDR2 YSYEKL. The ends were cut back, 1 base at V and 11 bases at J, with 12 bases in the middle. This CDR3 spans 13 amino acids. CDR3 protein: CASSQVEGRQQFF. CDR3 DNA: TGCGCCAGCAGCCAAGTGGAGGGAAGGCAGCAGTTCTTC.

This chain connects TRBV6-4 to TRBJ2-2; D uncertain. CDR1 and CDR2 (germline): MRHNA, SNTAGT. Deletions cut 0 bases from V and 6 bases from J, with 11 bases between. The CDR3 extends over 15 amino acids. The CDR3 is CASSDSKQGPGELFF. CDR3 DNA: TGTGCCAGCAGTGACTCGAAGCAAGGGCCCGGGGAGCTGTTTTTT.

The chain employs TRBV15 and TRBJ1-2; D not resolved. The CDR3 is 15 amino acids. Germline V gene lookup returns CDR1 LNHNV and CDR2 YYDKDF (reference sequence). The V end was cut by 0 bases, the J end by 5 bases, with 13 bases between. The DNA of the CDR3 is TGTGCCACCAGCAGAGATCCATTGGAGTTGTATGGCTACACCTTC. Translated, it gives CATSRDPLELYGYTF.

The rearrangement joins TRBV15 to TRBJ1-1; TRBD1 is a possible D gene (5 bases). This CDR3 spans 19 amino acids. CDR1 and CDR2 (germline): LNHNV, YYDKDF (reference sequence). Trimming shortened V by 5 bases and J by 1 base, and 26 bases separated the two germline ends. The CDR3 spells CATSGGQGAGRRWNTEAFF. In nucleotides, the CDR3 is TGTGCCACCAGCGGAGGGCAGGGCGCGGGGAGGCGATGGAACACTGAAGCTTTCTTT.

The genes are TRBV6-5 and TRBJ2-7, with 11 bases that match TRBD2. The ends lost 3 bases at V and 3 bases at J; junction bases unmatched: 7. CDR3 length: 16 amino acids. Germline V gives CDR1 MNHEY, CDR2 SVGAGI. The CDR3, as DNA: TGTGCCAGCAGTTATAGTTTCGGGACTAGCGGCTACGAGCAGTACTTC. Translating it yields CASSYSFGTSGYEQYF.

This chain joins TRBV30 and TRBJ1-4; D perhaps matches TRBD1 (6 bases). V dropped 3 bases and J dropped 7 bases, with 15 bases sitting between them. CDR3 length equals 14 residues. Germline values: CDR1 GTSNPN, CDR2 SVGIG (reference sequence). The CDR3: CAWSITGYSEKLFF. The CDR3 DNA follows: TGTGCCTGGAGCATCACAGGGTACAGTGAAAAACTGTTTTTT. The full variable domain, its missing parts supplied by reference TRBV30 and TRBJ1-4, is SQTIHQWPATLVQPVGSPLSLECTVEGTSNPNLYWYRQAAGRGLQLLFYSVGIGQISSEVPQNLSASRPQDRQFILSSKKLLLSDSGFYLCAWSITGYSEKLFFGSGTQLSVL.

This clone was counted a few times. The chain carries TRBV3-1 (or the pseudogene TRBV3-2) and TRBJ1-2; 9 bases fit TRBD1. V gave up 5 bases and J gave up 6 bases; unmatched junction bases: 4. CDR1 and CDR2 (germline): LGHDT, YNNKEL (reference sequence). The CDR3 covers 13 residues. This CDR3 reads CASSYGTGNGYTF. The CDR3 bases are TGTGCCAGCAGCTACGGGACAGGGAATGGCTACACCTTC.

This clone is a singleton in its sample. The rearrangement uses TRBV5-1 and TRBJ2-2; 7 nucleotides agree with TRBD2. CDR3 length: 15 amino acids. The ends lost 3 bases at V and 0 bases at J; junction bases unmatched: 2. Germline CDR1 and CDR2: SGHRS and YFSETQ. The CDR3 sequence: CASSWGTTNTGELFF. The CDR3 DNA follows: TGCGCCAGCAGCTGGGGGACTACGAACACCGGGGAGCTGTTTTTT.

The CDR3 bases are TGTGCCAGCAGCTCACTCCGGACAGGAACGGCTTTCTTT. Amino acids: CASSSLRTGTAFF. The chain uses TRBV5-4 and TRBJ1-1, with 7 bases that match TRBD1. There are 13 residues in the CDR3. Trimming cost V 3 bases and J 11 bases; bases outside gene matches: 10. Per germline, CDR1 SGHNT and CDR2 YYREEE (reference sequence).

The chain recombines TRBV7-2 with TRBJ1-3, with D possibly being TRBD1 (5 bases). Germline V gene sequence: CDR1 SGHTA, CDR2 FQGNSA. The CDR3 is 15 amino acids. V was shortened by 0 bases and J by 2 bases, with 8 bases between the two germline ends. CDR3 residues: CASSLAPGAGNTIYF. CDR3 DNA: TGTGCCAGCAGCTTAGCGCCGGGGGCTGGAAACACCATATATTTT.

The chain links TRBV19 to TRBJ1-1; 10 bases are shared with TRBD1. Germline V gene sequence: CDR1 LNHDA, CDR2 SQIVND (reference sequence). The CDR3 is made up of 15 amino acids. After removal of 6 bases from V and 0 bases from J, the junction contained 4 bases not matched to a gene. CDR3 nucleotide sequence: TGTGCCAGTAGATTGGACAGGGGGTTGAACACTGAAGCTTTCTTT. Translated, it gives CASRLDRGLNTEAFF.